The 26 T cell receptor beta chains presented below share a single source sample, sequenced in a study of cytomegalovirus exposure and HLA in healthy donors. PCR used 60 Vbeta primers and 13 Jbeta primers. Method: immunoSEQ multiplex PCR; TCRdb's copy keeps in-frame clones and lacks some. The sample totals around 140,000 clones; its top ten clones hold 0.96%. Sequenced: PBMCs. Receptors originate from a male donor in good health and CMV-seronegative.

The genes are TRBV14 and TRBJ2-7; D perhaps matches TRBD2 (6 bases). V shed 4 bases and J shed 5 bases, with 18 bases lying between them. The CDR3 consists of 15 residues. In germline, CDR1 is SGHDN, CDR2 FVKESK. The CDR3 spells CASSLGRGFQDEQYF. The CDR3 bases are TGTGCCAGCAGCCTCGGACGGGGGTTTCAAGACGAGCAGTACTTC.

The V and J genes are TRBV5-1 and TRBJ2-7; a possible D gene is TRBD1 (6 bases). Trimming stripped 4 bases from V and 3 bases from J, with 20 bases between. Germline V CDR1 and CDR2: SGHRS, YFSETQ. The CDR3 covers 16 residues. In DNA, the CDR3 is TGCGCCAGCAGCATCGGACCTTTGGACAGCGACTACGAGCAGTACTTC. It specifies CASSIGPLDSDYEQYF.

The genes are TRBV5-1 and TRBJ1-3; weak D call: TRBD1 (5 bases). The CDR3 extends over 13 amino acids. From germline, CDR1 is SGHRS and CDR2 YFSETQ. Trimming removed 4 bases from V and 8 bases from J, with 13 bases in between. The CDR3 loop is CASSPLTRDTIYF. CDR3 nucleotide sequence: TGCGCCAGCAGCCCCCTAACCAGGGACACCATATATTTT. The full variable domain, completed using reference TRBV5-1 and TRBJ1-3, is KAGVTQTPRYLIKTRGQQVTLSCSPISGHRSVSWYQQTPGQGLQFLFEYFSETQRNKGNFPGRFSGRQFSNSRSEMNVSTLELGDSALYLCASSPLTRDTIYFGEGSWLTVV.

The chain joins TRBV7-9 to TRBJ2-7; tentative D call: TRBD1 (5 bases). Germline-derived CDR1 and CDR2 are SEHNR and FQNEAQ (reference sequence). The CDR3 length is 16 residues. V dropped 1 base and J dropped 2 bases, with 15 bases sitting between them. As DNA, the CDR3 is TGTGCCAGCAGCTTAGGTCCGACCCTACAGGCCTACGAGCAGTACTTC. It encodes CASSLGPTLQAYEQYF.

The genes are TRBV5-8 and TRBJ1-5; D uncertain. The CDR3 totals 15 residues. The ends were cut back, 4 bases at V and 3 bases at J, with 14 bases in the middle. CDR1 is SGHTS, CDR2 YDEGEE, per germline. The CDR3 nucleotides are TGTGCCAGCAGCCCTCAGGCCCGAAACAATCAGCCCCAGCATTTT. It translates to CASSPQARNNQPQHF.

This chain links TRBV30 with TRBJ2-7; 9 bases fit TRBD2. V lost 3 bases, J lost 5 bases, and 8 bases stayed unmatched. Germline-derived CDR1 and CDR2 are GTSNPN and SVGIG (reference sequence). This CDR3 comprises 14 residues. The CDR3 DNA is TGTGCCTGGAGCCACGGACTAGCGCCCCACGAGCAGTACTTC. Translated: CAWSHGLAPHEQYF.

J is TRBJ1-1 and V is TRBV7-9; D gene uncertain. V lost 5 bases to trimming and J lost 4 bases, with 11 bases between them. CDR3 length equals 13 residues. Germline assignment: CDR1 SEHNR and CDR2 FQNEAQ (reference sequence). The CDR3 protein is CASSPSSVTEAFF. DNA for the CDR3: TGTGCCAGCAGCCCCTCGAGCGTCACTGAAGCTTTCTTT.

The CDR3: CASLDTPSYEQYF. DNA for the CDR3: TGTGCCTCTCTTGACACCCCTTCCTACGAGCAGTACTTC. This chain connects TRBV28 to TRBJ2-7; D not resolved. V was trimmed by 11 bases and J by 1 base, leaving 15 bases between them. This CDR3 region has 13 residues. The germline V gene has CDR1 MDHEN and CDR2 SYDVKM.

The CDR3 spells CASSATGTGVYEQYF. The CDR3 region has the DNA TGTGCCAGCAGTGCAACCGGGACAGGGGTGTACGAGCAGTACTTC. The J gene is TRBJ2-7, the V gene TRBV25-1; 10 bases agree with TRBD1. Germline CDR1 reads MGHDK; CDR2 reads SYGVNS. The trim removed 4 bases at V and 4 bases at J, leaving 7 bases unmatched. The CDR3 loop spans 15 amino acids.

The genes are TRBV28 and TRBJ2-7; maybe TRBD1 (6 bases). CDR3 length: 15 residues. The germline V and J ends were trimmed by 5 bases and 5 bases, with 19 bases remaining between them. Germline CDR1 and CDR2: MDHEN and SYDVKM. The CDR3: CASSPIIQGSHEQYF. The DNA of the CDR3 is TGTGCCAGCAGTCCGATAATACAGGGATCTCACGAGCAGTACTTC.

The chain combines TRBV4-1 with TRBJ1-2, with 8 bases identical to TRBD1. J lost 5 bases, V lost 4 bases, and 3 bases had no gene match. Germline CDR1 MGHRA, CDR2 YSYEKL. This CDR3 has 13 amino acids. The CDR3 DNA sequence: TGCGCCAGCAGCCGGGACAGGCTATATGGCTACACCTTC. Its protein product is CASSRDRLYGYTF.

The rearrangement uses TRBV29-1 and TRBJ2-2, with a possible D match to TRBD2 (7 bases). The germline V gene encodes CDR1 SQVTM and CDR2 ANQGSEA. V gave up 7 bases and J gave up 7 bases, with 19 bases separating them. The CDR3 is made up of 14 amino acids. CDR3: CSASEGGRVGELFF. The CDR3 DNA reads as TGCAGCGCCTCTGAGGGGGGGCGAGTCGGGGAGCTGTTTTTT.

The J gene is TRBJ1-1, the V gene TRBV7-9; D perhaps matches TRBD1 (6 bases). V dropped 4 bases and J dropped 11 bases, with 23 bases sitting between them. The CDR3 has 15 amino acids. Germline V gene sequence: CDR1 SEHNR, CDR2 FQNEAQ (reference sequence). CDR3 protein: CASSSPRRTDESAFF. CDR3 nucleotide sequence: TGTGCCAGCAGCTCACCCCGCCGGACAGATGAATCGGCTTTCTTT.

The chain combines TRBV5-5 with TRBJ1-6; 7 nucleotides agree with TRBD1. CDR1 SGHKS and CDR2 YYEKEE come from the germline V gene (reference sequence). With 3 bases clipped from V and 6 bases from J, the junction kept 6 bases outside the gene matches. This CDR3 comprises 15 residues. DNA of the CDR3: TGTGCCAGCAGCTGGGATTACAGGGGTAATTCACCCCTCCACTTT. It yields the protein CASSWDYRGNSPLHF.

This chain joins TRBV5-1 and TRBJ1-3; D uncertain. Germline V CDR1 and CDR2: SGHRS, YFSETQ. Trimming removed 3 bases at V and 5 bases at J, with 6 bases between. This CDR3 comprises 12 residues. CDR3 region: CASSYDRNTIYF. The CDR3 nucleotides are TGCGCCAGCAGCTATGACAGAAACACCATATATTTT.

The chain joins TRBV19 to TRBJ1-1; 8 nucleotides match TRBD1. V trimming: 6 bases; J trimming: 5 bases; junction bases outside the gene matches: 2. The CDR3 has 12 residues. Germline loops: CDR1 LNHDA, CDR2 SQIVND (reference sequence). CDR3 sequence (DNA): TGTGCCAGTAGAGACAGGGGTACTGAAGCTTTCTTT. Protein sequence: CASRDRGTEAFF.

This chain links TRBV2 with TRBJ1-1; the D gene is possibly TRBD1 (6 bases). The V gene lost 7 bases and the J gene lost 1 base, with 16 bases spanning the gap. Germline V lookup: CDR1 SNHLY, CDR2 FYNNEI. This CDR3 comprises 15 residues. The CDR3 spells CASKRDIGGNTEAFF. Here the CDR3 DNA reads TGTGCCAGCAAAAGGGACATAGGAGGGAACACTGAAGCTTTCTTT. The full variable domain, with the rest looked up from reference TRBV2 and TRBJ1-1, is EPEVTQTPSHQVTQMGQEVILRCVPISNHLYFYWYRQILGQKVEFLVSFYNNEISEKSEIFDDQFSVERPDGSNFTLKIRSTKLEDSAMYFCASKRDIGGNTEAFFGQGTRLTVV.

The chain recombines TRBV4-1 with TRBJ1-2; TRBD1 aligns across 9 bases. With V trimmed by 6 bases and J by 7 bases, 9 bases remained unmatched. Looked up from germline, CDR1 is MGHRA and CDR2 is YSYEKL. The CDR3 length is 14 residues. CDR3 sequence: CASSQDRGTGGYTF. The CDR3 DNA sequence: TGCGCCAGCAGTCAGGACAGGGGCACGGGTGGCTACACCTTC.

The chain couples TRBV6-6 to TRBJ1-5; tentative D call: TRBD1 (5 bases). This CDR3 is 16 amino acids long. V was cut by 3 bases and J by 1 base, with 13 bases left in between. CDR1 MNHNY and CDR2 SVGAGI come from the germline V gene (reference sequence). CDR3 nucleotide sequence: TGTGCCAGCAGTTATCAGGGTAGCGGAAGCAATCAGCCCCAGCATTTT. Protein sequence: CASSYQGSGSNQPQHF.

CDR3 DNA: TGTGCCAGCACCCCAAAGGGGGCCAGGGGTGGTTCACCCCTCCACTTT. Protein product: CASTPKGARGGSPLHF. This chain connects TRBV27 to TRBJ1-6; 7 bases line up with TRBD1. The CDR3 runs 16 residues. J lost 9 bases, V lost 7 bases, and 15 bases had no gene match. CDR1 is MNHEY, CDR2 SMNVEV, per germline (reference sequence).

The chain has TRBV2 and TRBJ1-2; TRBD1 agrees at 8 bases. The germline gives CDR1 SNHLY, CDR2 FYNNEI. V lost 1 base and J lost 8; bases outside the gene matches: 3. The CDR3 runs 13 residues. CDR3 sequence reads: CASSEGTGMGYTF. The CDR3 DNA follows: TGTGCCAGCAGTGAAGGGACAGGGATGGGCTACACCTTC.

The V gene is TRBV13, the J gene TRBJ2-1; TRBD2 matches 8 bases. CDR1 is PRHDT and CDR2 is FYEKMQ in the germline V gene (reference sequence). This CDR3 spans 14 amino acids. Trimming cost V 5 bases and J 4 bases; bases outside gene matches: 4. The CDR3 DNA sequence: TGTGCCAGCAGCCCCGGGGGGGGATACAATGAGCAGTTCTTC. Translation gives CASSPGGGYNEQFF.

The rearrangement links TRBV28 to TRBJ2-5; no definite D call. Germline V lookup: CDR1 MDHEN, CDR2 SYDVKM. V lost 7 bases and J lost 2, with 5 bases in between. The CDR3 length is 11 residues. For the CDR3, the DNA is TGTGCCAGCATCGGTCAAGAGACCCAGTACTTC. Translated: CASIGQETQYF.

The V call is TRBV28, the J call TRBJ1-4, with D uncertain. The germline V and J ends were trimmed by 6 bases and 3 bases, with 14 bases remaining between them. Per germline, CDR1 MDHEN and CDR2 SYDVKM. The CDR3 extends over 15 amino acids. CDR3 sequence: CASSARQVANEKLFF. The CDR3 region has the DNA TGTGCCAGCAGCGCCAGACAAGTCGCTAATGAAAAACTGTTTTTT.

The chain is built from TRBV5-6 and TRBJ2-2, with 10 bases matching TRBD2. Per the germline V gene, CDR1 is SGHDT and CDR2 is YYEEEE. The V segment lost 3 bases and the J segment 2 bases; nucleotides outside the gene matches: 7. The CDR3 sequence is 17 residues long. Written as DNA, the CDR3 is TGTGCCAGCAGCTCACCGGGACTAGCGACAAACACCGGGGAGCTGTTTTTT. Its protein is CASSSPGLATNTGELFF.

V is TRBV28 and J is TRBJ2-7; TRBD1 is a possible D gene (5 bases). Trimming pared 5 bases from V and 2 bases from J, leaving 13 bases between. This CDR3 is 14 amino acids long. The germline gives CDR1 MDHEN, CDR2 SYDVKM. CDR3 amino acids: CASSPQGPTYEQYF. The CDR3 region has the DNA TGTGCCAGCAGTCCCCAGGGCCCTACCTACGAGCAGTACTTC.